The 20 T cell receptor beta chains below all came from one sample that was sequenced in a study of shared clonotypes between healthy human individuals (dated by TCRdb to 2020 to 2021). CD8 naive samples were obtained by positive selection for CCR7 among CD45RO-negative cells, yielding a CD45RA+CCR7+ population from which TemRA cells were excluded. The receptor library was made with the immunoSEQ multiplex PCR assay. The table comes from immuneACCESS by way of TCRdb, which keeps in-frame sequences with V and J called. Part of the clones is missing from these tables; in studies checked, under half for an unresolved V gene and the rest for unknown reasons. The table for this sample lists about 2.1 million clones; about 94% of them were counted only once. The ten largest clones capture more than 1.5% of the sample. The specimen was naive CD8+ T cells from PBMCs. The label giving this sample's cell subset or site can be read as: CD45RA+CCR7+. All receptors come from a man younger than 35 in good health. Some clones in this sample may be carry-over from other donors' samples.

The J gene is TRBJ1-5, the V gene TRBV6-5; 12 bases are a match to TRBD1. Germline CDR1 is MNHEY and CDR2 is SVGAGI. Unmatched junction bases numbered 2, after V lost 2 bases and J lost 6 bases. This CDR3 has 15 residues. The CDR3 sequence: CASSYGTGGSQPQHF. CDR3 in DNA: TGTGCCAGCAGTTACGGGACAGGGGGCAGTCAGCCCCAGCATTTT.

The chain joins TRBV4-1 to TRBJ2-7, with no clear D. With 1 base removed from V and 3 bases from J, the gap between germline ends came to 7 bases. CDR1 and CDR2 (germline): MGHRA, YSYEKL. This CDR3 has 13 residues. DNA of the CDR3: TGCGCCAGCAGCCAAGCTCTTTACTACGAGCAGTACTTC. Its translation is CASSQALYYEQYF.

The chain combines TRBV7-9 with TRBJ2-7; TRBD1 or TRBD2 may be the D gene (5 bases each). Looked up from germline, CDR1 is SEHNR and CDR2 is FQNEAQ (reference sequence). There are 13 residues in the CDR3. Trimming stripped 4 bases from V and 6 bases from J, with 13 bases between. The CDR3 nucleotides are TGTGCCAGCAGCTACGGGGCGAGGGGCGAGCAGTACTTC. Translating it yields CASSYGARGEQYF.

The J gene is TRBJ2-7, the V gene TRBV6-1; D gene uncertain. In germline, CDR1 is MNHNS, CDR2 SASEGT. This CDR3 has 14 amino acids. V was shortened by 6 bases and J by 3 bases, with 15 bases between the two germline ends. The chain's CDR3 is CASRAKDGYYEQYF. CDR3 nucleotide sequence: TGTGCCAGCAGAGCTAAGGACGGTTACTACGAGCAGTACTTC.

This clone was observed a single time. V gene TRBV7-6 combines with J gene TRBJ2-3; D gene unclear. The CDR3 runs 13 residues. Germline loops: CDR1 SGHVS, CDR2 FNYEAQ. Trimming stripped 5 bases from V and 3 bases from J, with 9 bases between. The CDR3 coding sequence is TGTGCCAGCAGCAGCCGACGGACAGATACGCAGTATTTT. It is translated as CASSSRRTDTQYF.

The V call is TRBV9, the J call TRBJ1-4; maybe TRBD1 (6 bases). The CDR3 runs to 14 residues. Per germline, CDR1 SGDLS and CDR2 YYNGEE. V was clipped by 0 bases and J by 6 bases, with 9 bases between them. The CDR3 bases are TGTGCCAGCAGCGTAGACAGGGTTTATGAAAAACTGTTTTTT. This sequence encodes CASSVDRVYEKLFF.

The chain links TRBV11-2 to TRBJ1-1; D possibly corresponds to TRBD1 (5 bases). From germline, CDR1 is SGHAT and CDR2 FQNNGV. This CDR3 spans 15 amino acids. Trimming took 5 bases from V and 2 from J, leaving 15 bases between them. This chain's CDR3 is CASSVKRGSNTEAFF. CDR3 nucleotides: TGTGCCAGCAGCGTCAAAAGGGGAAGTAACACTGAAGCTTTCTTT.

The V gene is TRBV11-2, the J gene TRBJ2-7, with D unclear. Germline V gene sequence: CDR1 SGHAT, CDR2 FQNNGV. V was trimmed by 1 base and J by 3 bases, leaving 10 bases between them. This CDR3 has 14 amino acids. The CDR3, as DNA: TGTGCCAGCAGCTTAGGAGGAATCTACTACGAGCAGTACTTC. Protein sequence: CASSLGGIYYEQYF. The full variable domain, completed using reference TRBV11-2 and TRBJ2-7, is EAGVAQSPRYKIIEKRQSVAFWCNPISGHATLYWYQQILGQGPKLLIQFQNNGVVDDSQLPKDRFSAERLKGVDSTLKIQPAKLEDSAVYLCASSLGGIYYEQYFGPGTRLTVT.

A single count supports this clone. This chain links TRBV9 with TRBJ2-4; D not resolved. Germline CDR1 SGDLS, CDR2 YYNGEE. The CDR3 is 16 amino acids. V was pared by 0 bases and J by 0 bases, with 10 bases between. In nucleotides, the CDR3 is TGTGCCAGCAGCGTAGGGGCCGCCATAGCCAAAAACATTCAGTACTTC. It is translated as CASSVGAAIAKNIQYF.

The J gene is TRBJ2-3, the V gene TRBV28; D perhaps matches TRBD2 (6 bases). Germline CDR1 MDHEN, CDR2 SYDVKM. With 4 bases removed from V and 1 base from J, the gap between germline ends came to 15 bases. The CDR3 has 16 amino acids. CDR3 in DNA: TGTGCCAGCAGTTCGACCCGGGACTTTGGCACAGATACGCAGTATTTT. This sequence encodes CASSSTRDFGTDTQYF.

V is TRBV7-6 and J is TRBJ2-7; TRBD1 aligns across 10 bases. J gave up 2 bases and V 1 base, and 8 bases lay outside the gene matches. The germline CDR1 and CDR2 sequences are SGHVS and FNYEAQ. The CDR3 extends over 17 amino acids. DNA for the CDR3: TGTGCCAGCAGCTTAGACGGGACAGGGGTCCCCCCCTACGAGCAGTACTTC. As protein: CASSLDGTGVPPYEQYF.

V and J are TRBV27 and TRBJ2-7, with 9 bases lining up with TRBD1. This CDR3 spans 16 amino acids. Trimming at V came to 2 bases and at J to 3 bases, leaving 8 bases not matched to a gene. Germline CDR1 is MNHEY and CDR2 is SMNVEV (reference sequence). Written as DNA, the CDR3 is TGTGCCAGCAGTTTAACCGGGACAGGGACTTACTACGAGCAGTACTTC. This sequence encodes CASSLTGTGTYYEQYF.

The chain couples TRBV6-1 to TRBJ1-1; possible D gene TRBD1, 5 bases. This CDR3 region has 15 residues. The V gene's germline CDR1 is MNHNS and CDR2 SASEGT. V was pared by 4 bases and J by 6 bases, with 18 bases between. The CDR3 nucleotides are TGTGCCAGCAGTGTCCTTAGGGAGGGGCCCCCTGAAGCTTTCTTT. Its translation is CASSVLREGPPEAFF.

The rearrangement links TRBV5-1 to TRBJ2-3, with unresolved D. Germline-derived CDR1 and CDR2 are SGHRS and YFSETQ. V gave up 0 bases and J gave up 4 bases, with 12 bases separating them. The CDR3 consists of 15 residues. CDR3 region: CASSLVPLPADTQYF. CDR3 nucleotides: TGCGCCAGCAGCTTGGTCCCCCTTCCCGCAGATACGCAGTATTTT.

CDR3 loop: CSALTAISTEAFF. DNA for the CDR3: TGCAGCGCCTTGACAGCTATTAGCACTGAAGCTTTCTTT. The J gene is TRBJ1-1, the V gene TRBV29-1; tentatively, D is TRBD1 (5 bases). Trimming left V 7 bases short and J 4 bases short, with 16 bases between. CDR1 and CDR2 (germline): SQVTM, ANQGSEA. CDR3 length: 13 amino acids.

This clone showed up just a few times. V and J are TRBV6-4 and TRBJ1-1; no clear D gene. V lost 7 bases and J lost 10, with 10 bases in between. Germline CDR1 reads MRHNA; CDR2 reads SNTAGT. The CDR3 runs to 10 residues. CDR3 amino acids: CASTACRAFF. The CDR3 DNA reads as TGTGCCAGCACCGCTTGTCGAGCTTTCTTT.

This clone was seen only a few times. The gene calls are TRBV28 and TRBJ1-5; D possibly corresponds to TRBD1 (6 bases). V lost 6 bases and J lost 0, with 12 bases in between. In germline, CDR1 is MDHEN, CDR2 SYDVKM. The CDR3 is 15 amino acids. CDR3 protein: CASRPGTLSNQPQHF. The CDR3 nucleotides are TGTGCCAGCAGACCCGGGACACTTAGCAATCAGCCCCAGCATTTT.

J is TRBJ2-1 and V is TRBV7-3, with D possibly TRBD2 on 6 matching bases. Looked up from germline, CDR1 is SGHTA and CDR2 is FQGTGA. This CDR3 region has 12 residues. V lost 5 bases, J lost 8 bases, and 10 bases lay in between. The CDR3 region has the DNA TGTGCCAGCAGCCCACGACTAGATGAGCAGTTCTTC. Residues: CASSPRLDEQFF.

The rearrangement uses TRBV19 and TRBJ2-1, with TRBD1 as a possible D gene (5 bases). The CDR3 has 12 amino acids. Trimming stripped 8 bases from V and 2 bases from J, with 7 bases between. Germline-derived CDR1 and CDR2 are LNHDA and SQIVND (reference sequence). As DNA, the CDR3 is TGTGCCAGTCGGACAACCTACAATGAGCAGTTCTTC. It translates to CASRTTYNEQFF.

V gene TRBV29-1 combines with J gene TRBJ1-4; the match to TRBD1 covers 10 bases. The CDR3 is 14 residues long. Germline V gene data show CDR1 as SQVTM and CDR2 as ANQGSEA. J was trimmed by 5 bases and V by 6 bases; bases with no gene match: 6. CDR3 bases: TGCAGCGTCGGACAGGGGGGGATAAATGAAAAACTGTTTTTT. Protein product: CSVGQGGINEKLFF.